Presented here are 7 T cell receptor beta chains from one specimen sequenced in a study of T cells in Graves' hyperthyroidism and ophthalmopathy. TCR beta CDR3 regions were amplified from RNA transcripts. TCR CDR3 regions were first amplified by RT-PCR with HTBI primers. TCRdb itself ran the multiplex PCR reads through MiXCR, one entry per CDR3 protein. The sample lists 500,000 or so distinct CDR3 sequences, roughly 17% occurring once. Material: blood. The receptors originated from a young woman with Graves' ophthalmopathy.

Turning to this clonotype: A much larger clonotype is one base distant, so this may be a read error. This rearrangement joins TRBV28 to TRBJ1-1, with TRBD1 matching over 10 bases. Per the germline V gene, CDR1 is MDHEN and CDR2 is SYDVKM. The CDR3 covers 15 residues. V lost 8 bases and J lost 3; bases outside the gene matches: 9. The CDR3 reads CASRSLGTGDTEAFF. The CDR3 DNA sequence: TGTGCCAGCCGATCTCTGGGGACAGGGGACACTGAAGCTTTCTTT.

This clonotype has only a few counts. The J gene is TRBJ2-2, the V gene TRBV12-3 or TRBV12-4; TRBD1 aligns across 8 bases. Trimming took 2 bases from V and 3 from J; bases not matched to a gene: 11. The length of the CDR3 is 18 residues. This chain's CDR3 is CASSLYRDRFLDTGELFF. The CDR3 coding sequence is TGTGCCAGCAGTTTATACCGGGACAGGTTTTTGGACACCGGGGAGCTGTTTTTT.

The chain couples TRBV13 to TRBJ2-1, with D uncertain. Trimming took 5 bases from V and 8 from J, leaving 10 bases between them. Per germline, CDR1 PRHDT and CDR2 FYEKMQ (reference sequence). The CDR3 extends over 12 amino acids. The CDR3 loop is CASSVALDEQFF. The CDR3 region has the DNA TGTGCCAGCAGCGTAGCTCTCGATGAGCAGTTCTTC.

The CDR3: CASSHPPEVETQYF. The CDR3 nucleotides read TGTGCCAGCAGCCATCCCCCCGAGGTTGAGACCCAGTACTTC. The chain uses TRBV11-2 and TRBJ2-5, with D unclear. V was shortened by 5 bases and J by 5 bases, with 15 bases between the two germline ends. Germline CDR1 and CDR2: SGHAT and FQNNGV. CDR3 length equals 14 residues.

The J gene is TRBJ1-5, the V gene TRBV5-5, with 7 bases identical to TRBD1. The CDR3 extends over 16 amino acids. Germline loops: CDR1 SGHKS, CDR2 YYEKEE (reference sequence). V trimming: 1 base; J trimming: 4 bases; junction bases outside the gene matches: 8. The CDR3: CASSLWTQGGNQPQHF. CDR3 sequence (DNA): TGTGCCAGCAGCTTGTGGACCCAGGGGGGAAATCAGCCCCAGCATTTT.

This clonotype was observed at least ten times. The V gene is TRBV20-1, the J gene TRBJ1-1; D is perhaps TRBD1 (5 bases). V was shortened by 4 bases and J by 5 bases, with 17 bases between the two germline ends. The CDR3 spans 14 residues. CDR1 and CDR2 (germline): DFQATT, SNEGSKA (reference sequence). CDR3 DNA: TGCAGTGCTACCGATGGGGCTAGAACAACTGAAGCTTTCTTT. Protein product: CSATDGARTTEAFF.

The gene calls are TRBV20-1 and TRBJ2-7, with a tentative D call TRBD1 (6 bases). The V gene's germline CDR1 is DFQATT and CDR2 SNEGSKA (reference sequence). The length of the CDR3 is 15 residues. V lost 4 bases and J 6 bases, leaving 22 bases between the germline ends. CDR3 loop: CSATSGEDFMGEQYF. Here the CDR3 DNA reads TGCAGTGCTACCTCAGGGGAAGATTTTATGGGCGAGCAGTACTTC.